This T cell receptor beta chain was sequenced during a study of blood T cell repertoires in COVID-19. On the study more broadly: Donors in the United States, Italy and Spain gave samples during acute or convalescent COVID-19. The analysed material was cDNA or gDNA that came from T cells, B-cell-depleted T cells, or PBMCs.

Per the study methods: It was from reference gene primer amplification that nucleated cell counts were estimated. The protocol was immunoSEQ multiplex PCR, while the TCRdb copy is restricted to in-frame clones and leaves out a portion. The V and J calls and clone size come from that table; D and trimming were worked out from the DNA. The profile shows approximately 90,000 clones, around 87% of them singletons. CDR1 is MDHEN, CDR2 SYDVKM, per germline. This CDR3 contains 13 residues. Trimming took off 8 bases at V and 0 bases at J, with 10 bases between the two ends. The chain has TRBV28 and TRBJ1-1; the D is unclear. Sequenced: peripheral blood. The sequence derives from a human donor with acute or convalescent COVID-19. The donor label of this sample is uncertain. CDR3 region: CASVGLLNTEAFF. The CDR3 DNA reads as TGTGCCAGCGTTGGGCTTCTGAACACTGAAGCTTTCTTT.